The 6 T cell receptor beta chains reported below all come from one sample, sequenced in a study of CXCR3-negative and CXCR3-positive naive CD8 T cells. In preparing the TRB cDNA libraries, 5' RACE with UMI labels was used. Following a re-call of the 5' RACE reads, TCRdb has one entry per CDR3 protein and lacks DNA. This table lists over 35,000 distinct CDR3 sequences. Input material: memory CD8+ T cells from blood. Every receptor here comes from a human donor in good health. Some clones in this sample may be carry-over from other donors' samples.

The J gene is TRBJ1-6, the V gene TRBV28; there is no DNA to check the TCRdb D call of TRBD1. The CDR3 is 15 residues long. Germline CDR1 reads MDHEN; CDR2 reads SYDVKM. The CDR3 protein is CASSLTGAGNSPLHF.

This sequence joins TRBV25-1 and TRBJ2-7. The CDR3 sequence is 12 residues long. The germline V gene has CDR1 MGHDK and CDR2 SYGVNS. The CDR3 sequence is CASSATSYEQYF.

The chain carries TRBV6-2 or TRBV6-3 and TRBJ2-7; without DNA, the TCRdb call of TRBD1 cannot be checked. Germline CDR1 MNHEY, CDR2 SVGEGT. The CDR3 length is 15 residues. This CDR3 is CASSSLGQGPNEQYF.

The gene calls are TRBV11-2 and TRBJ2-7; without DNA, the TCRdb call of TRBD2 cannot be checked. The germline CDR1 and CDR2 sequences are SGHAT and FQNNGV. The CDR3 is made up of 15 amino acids. This CDR3 reads CASRRTSGSVHEQYF.

The rearrangement joins TRBV7-2 to TRBJ2-2; the D gene TCRdb calls, TRBD2, cannot be checked with no DNA. The germline gives CDR1 SGHTA, CDR2 FQGNSA. CDR3 length: 15 residues. The CDR3 loop is CASSSAGGPTGELFF.

This rearrangement joins TRBV4-3 to TRBJ2-6; checking the TCRdb D call of TRBD1 is not possible without DNA. Per the germline V gene, CDR1 is LGHNA and CDR2 is YSLEER. This CDR3 is built from 16 residues. The CDR3 here is CASSQDAQGGANVLTF.